One sample yielded the 31 T cell receptor beta chains listed below, sequenced in a study of low-dose radiotherapy and immunotherapy resistance in tumors. Time point reported: before trial treatment. Primers used for first-strand cDNA, a TRAV- and TRBV-specific set, covered both alpha and beta chains. Amplification, which lasted roughly 20 PCR cycles, used a constant-region primer and V-primer adapter to amplify TCRs. TCRdb redid the calling of the reads with MiXCR, one entry per CDR3 protein. The sample gives 70,000 to 95,000 distinct CDR3 sequences, roughly 19% of which show up once; roughly 2.8% is in the top ten. The sample was PBMCs, taken before treatment. The receptors come from a male donor with prostate cancer.

This clonotype appeared many times. This chain connects TRBV5-1 to TRBJ2-7; 8 bases map to TRBD1. V shed 1 base, J shed 1 base, and the junction held 7 bases outside the gene matches. Germline-derived CDR1 and CDR2 are SGHRS and YFSETQ. The CDR3 extends over 16 amino acids. In DNA form, the CDR3 reads TGCGCCAGCAGCTTGTGGGCAGGGGGCGCATCCTACGAGCAGTACTTC. Its protein is CASSLWAGGASYEQYF.

This clonotype has at least ten counts. This chain connects TRBV5-4 to TRBJ2-5; D tentatively reads TRBD1 or TRBD2 (6 bases each). Germline V CDR1 and CDR2: SGHNT, YYREEE (reference sequence). This CDR3 comprises 15 residues. V was trimmed by 3 bases and J by 2 bases, leaving 14 bases between them. CDR3 protein: CASSYPGGLQETQYF. The DNA of the CDR3 is TGTGCCAGCAGCTACCCCGGGGGCCTGCAAGAGACCCAGTACTTC.

Ten or more counts support this clonotype. The chain joins TRBV18 to TRBJ1-1; a possible D gene is TRBD1 (5 bases). The CDR3 is made up of 13 amino acids. The V and J ends lost 3 bases and 5 bases respectively, with 10 bases between them. Germline values: CDR1 KGHSH, CDR2 LQKENI. The CDR3 bases are TGTGCCAGCTCACCCCGGGGGGAAACTGAAGCTTTCTTT. It specifies CASSPRGETEAFF.

This clonotype appeared many times. V and J are TRBV2 and TRBJ2-3, with 7 positions matching TRBD1. Germline V gives CDR1 SNHLY, CDR2 FYNNEI. The length of the CDR3 is 14 residues. Unmatched junction bases numbered 6, after V lost 9 bases and J lost 0 bases. The DNA for the CDR3 is TGTGCCAGATCAGGGACAGTTAGCACAGATACGCAGTATTTT. It encodes CARSGTVSTDTQYF.

There are many counts of this clonotype. A junction end diverges from the germline sequence, so it may reflect a read error. CDR3 region: CSSSDFRYGYTF. CDR3 coding DNA: TGTTCCAGTAGTGATTTCAGATATGGCTACACCTTC. This sequence joins TRBV19 and TRBJ1-2; no firm D call. The CDR3 has 12 residues. CDR1 is LNHDA and CDR2 is SQIVND in the germline V gene (reference sequence).

Note on this clonotype: A far larger clone is only one base removed, so a read error is likely. This sequence joins TRBV24-1 and TRBJ2-7, with D hard to call. Germline loops: CDR1 KGHDR, CDR2 SFDVKD. V lost 3 bases and J 7 bases, leaving 18 bases between the germline ends. The CDR3 extends over 15 amino acids. CDR3 DNA: TGTGCCACCAGTGATGTGGGCCCGAACGACAATGAGCAGTACTTC. Translated, it gives CATSDVGPNDNEQYF.

The chain has TRBV4-1 and TRBJ1-2; D is undetermined. CDR3 length: 14 residues. Germline CDR1 MGHRA, CDR2 YSYEKL. Trimming removed 3 bases at V and 7 bases at J, with 15 bases between. The CDR3 sequence is CASSHPETSLGYTF. CDR3 bases: TGCGCCAGCAGCCATCCCGAAACCTCACTTGGCTACACCTTC.

This clonotype was counted ten times or more. The chain combines TRBV7-2 with TRBJ1-5, with 9 bases aligning to TRBD1. The V segment lost 1 base and the J segment 0 bases; nucleotides outside the gene matches: 4. CDR3 length: 17 residues. Germline V CDR1 and CDR2: SGHTA, FQGNSA. The CDR3 loop reads CASSLVGTGFSNQPQHF. In DNA, the CDR3 is TGTGCCAGCAGCTTAGTAGGGACAGGGTTTAGCAATCAGCCCCAGCATTTT.

This clonotype showed up many times. V and J are TRBV29-1 and TRBJ2-1; possibly TRBD1 for D (6 bases). This CDR3 has 16 amino acids. The V end was cut by 1 base, the J end by 0 bases, with 13 bases between. Germline CDR1 SQVTM, CDR2 ANQGSEA. The CDR3 reads CSVEGGQSSSYNEQFF. The DNA of the CDR3 is TGCAGCGTTGAAGGGGGACAATCGAGCTCCTACAATGAGCAGTTCTTC.

This clonotype was seen repeatedly, ten times or more. V is TRBV19 and J is TRBJ1-4; 8 bases fit TRBD1. V was clipped by 5 bases and J by 10 bases; unmatched bases: 9. The CDR3 sequence is 14 residues long. Germline V gene sequence: CDR1 LNHDA, CDR2 SQIVND (reference sequence). The CDR3 spells CASSLPGTGSKLFF. The CDR3 nucleotides are TGTGCCAGTAGTCTCCCCGGGACAGGCTCAAAACTGTTTTTT.

This clonotype was found many times. This chain uses TRBV5-5 with TRBJ2-2; D unclear. Germline loops: CDR1 SGHKS, CDR2 YYEKEE (reference sequence). The CDR3 sequence is 15 residues long. V was clipped by 4 bases and J by 5 bases, with 15 bases between them. CDR3 region: CASSRDGLGTGELFF. DNA for the CDR3: TGTGCCAGCAGCCGAGACGGGCTGGGTACCGGGGAGCTGTTTTTT. Drawing the rest from reference TRBV5-5 and TRBJ2-2, the complete variable domain is DAGVTQSPTHLIKTRGQQVTLRCSPISGHKSVSWYQQVLGQGPQFIFQYYEKEERGRGNFPDRFSARQFPNYSSELNVNALLLGDSALYLCASSRDGLGTGELFFGEGSRLTVL.

In this sample, this clonotype turned up a few times. The chain links TRBV24-1 to TRBJ2-5; 8 bases align to TRBD2. The CDR3 has 13 residues. Trimming took 2 bases from V and 7 from J; bases not matched to a gene: 2. Germline V gives CDR1 KGHDR, CDR2 SFDVKD. CDR3: CATSDSLAGTQYF. The CDR3 DNA is TGTGCCACCAGTGATTCTCTAGCGGGGACCCAGTACTTC.

The V and J genes are TRBV2 and TRBJ1-1; D is undetermined. The CDR3 spans 13 residues. Trimming took off 2 bases at V and 7 bases at J, with 11 bases between the two ends. Germline assignment: CDR1 SNHLY and CDR2 FYNNEI. DNA of the CDR3: TGTGCCAGCAGTGAATTGCAAACAAATGAAGCTTTCTTT. Encoded protein: CASSELQTNEAFF.

This clonotype was recorded many times. The chain is built from TRBV5-1 and TRBJ2-5; D is ambiguous. CDR1 is SGHRS, CDR2 YFSETQ, per germline. The CDR3 loop spans 14 amino acids. The V end lost 4 bases, the J end lost 2 bases, and 12 bases lay between the germline ends. The DNA for the CDR3 is TGCGCCAGCAGCGATACAGCAGCACAAGAGACCCAGTACTTC. Its translation is CASSDTAAQETQYF.

This clonotype showed up many times. The chain combines TRBV10-3 with TRBJ1-3, with TRBD1 as a possible D gene (6 bases). V lost 8 bases and J lost 1, with 9 bases in between. Germline V gene data show CDR1 as ENHRY and CDR2 as SYGVKD. This CDR3 is built from 13 residues. The CDR3 DNA follows: TGTGCCATCCGGGGGCCGTCTGGAAACACCATATATTTT. Amino acids: CAIRGPSGNTIYF.

This clonotype was picked up many times. This sequence joins TRBV7-9 and TRBJ1-1, with D possibly matching TRBD1 (6 bases). The ends were cut back, 11 bases at V and 2 bases at J, with 15 bases in the middle. This CDR3 comprises 13 residues. Germline CDR1 is SEHNR and CDR2 is FQNEAQ (reference sequence). CDR3 loop: CAGYRDTNTEAFF. CDR3 sequence (DNA): TGTGCCGGCTACCGGGACACCAACACTGAAGCTTTCTTT.

The chain uses TRBV29-1 and TRBJ2-5; D may be TRBD1 (7 bases). This CDR3 spans 13 amino acids. The V and J ends lost 6 bases and 4 bases respectively, with 15 bases between them. Germline assignment: CDR1 SQVTM and CDR2 ANQGSEA. CDR3 residues: CSVRQGGAETQYF. The CDR3 region has the DNA TGCAGCGTGCGACAGGGAGGAGCAGAGACCCAGTACTTC.

A word on this clonotype: This likely reflects a read error, since a far larger clone is one base away. CDR3: CASSFSQGAEGTDTQYF. The CDR3 bases are TGTGCCAGCAGTTTCTCACAGGGGGCGGAGGGCACAGATACGCAGTATTTT. The V call is TRBV6-5, the J call TRBJ2-3; TRBD1 aligns across 9 bases. The V gene end was trimmed by 4 bases and the J gene end by 1 base; junction bases not matched to a gene: 9. Germline-derived CDR1 and CDR2 are MNHEY and SVGAGI. The CDR3 runs to 17 residues.

This clonotype was seen at least ten times. The chain is built from TRBV4-2 and TRBJ1-1; no clear D gene. This CDR3 has 14 amino acids. V was pared by 4 bases and J by 6 bases, with 15 bases between. Germline V CDR1 and CDR2: LGHNA, YNFKEQ. The CDR3 nucleotides are TGTGCCAGCAGCCTGTCAGAAGGAAGAGCTGAAGCTTTCTTT. Its protein is CASSLSEGRAEAFF.

The sample holds a few counts of this clonotype. This chain links TRBV20-1 with TRBJ1-1; a weak D match, TRBD1 (5 bases). The length of the CDR3 is 13 residues. Germline values: CDR1 DFQATT, CDR2 SNEGSKA (reference sequence). Trimming removed 1 base from V and 7 bases from J, with 13 bases in between. The CDR3 loop reads CSARGPTASEAFF. The CDR3 region has the DNA TGCAGTGCTAGAGGCCCGACAGCGAGTGAAGCTTTCTTT.

This clonotype showed up many times. This chain connects TRBV19 to TRBJ1-5; TRBD1 agrees at 7 bases. The trim removed 5 bases at V and 8 bases at J, leaving 6 bases unmatched. CDR1 and CDR2 (germline): LNHDA, SQIVND (reference sequence). This CDR3 has 13 amino acids. CDR3 in amino acids: CASSPRQGEPQHF. The CDR3 bases are TGTGCCAGTAGTCCCCGACAGGGCGAGCCCCAGCATTTT.

This clonotype was recorded a few times. The J gene is TRBJ1-6, the V gene TRBV12-5; perhaps TRBD1 as D (6 bases). The CDR3 loop spans 15 amino acids. V was clipped by 6 bases and J by 7 bases, with 16 bases between them. Germline CDR1 is LGHNT and CDR2 is FRNRAP. The CDR3, as DNA: TGTGCTAGTGGCCTGGGGGGGCTCTCGAATTCACCCCTCCACTTT. This gives the protein CASGLGGLSNSPLHF.

This clonotype was seen ten or more times. The chain combines TRBV7-6 with TRBJ2-7, with D unclear. Trimming removed 2 bases at V and 4 bases at J, with 9 bases between. The CDR3 sequence is 13 residues long. Germline loops: CDR1 SGHVS, CDR2 FNYEAQ. Here the CDR3 reads CASSLRLSYEQYF. The CDR3 DNA follows: TGTGCCAGCAGCTTAAGGCTCAGTTACGAGCAGTACTTC.

This clonotype was counted ten times or more. DNA for the CDR3: TGTGCCAGCAGCGGCGGGATTCTTAACAATCAGCCCCAGCATTTT. This codes for CASSGGILNNQPQHF. This rearrangement joins TRBV7-9 to TRBJ1-5; D gene ambiguous. V was clipped by 5 bases and J by 3 bases, with 14 bases between them. There are 15 residues in the CDR3. Germline loops: CDR1 SEHNR, CDR2 FQNEAQ (reference sequence).

The rearrangement uses TRBV20-1 and TRBJ2-7; D may be TRBD1 or TRBD2 (7 bases each). Trimming stripped 5 bases from V and 3 bases from J, with 23 bases between. Germline-derived CDR1 and CDR2 are DFQATT and SNEGSKA (reference sequence). The CDR3 loop spans 16 amino acids. CDR3 coding DNA: TGCAGTGCTCCAGCCAGGGGGGGGCAAGCGTACTACGAGCAGTACTTC. Protein product: CSAPARGGQAYYEQYF.

Ten or more counts support this clonotype. The rearrangement uses TRBV6-1 and TRBJ1-6, with D unclear. Per the germline V gene, CDR1 is MNHNS and CDR2 is SASEGT. The V and J ends lost 6 bases and 6 bases respectively, with 12 bases between them. The CDR3 contains 14 residues. The CDR3 DNA is TGTGCCAGCAGCGGAAGGGTGGTTAATTCACCCCTCCACTTT. Its protein is CASSGRVVNSPLHF.

This clonotype was counted many times. The chain joins TRBV29-1 to TRBJ2-2; no clear D gene. V was cut by 1 base and J by 0 bases, with 6 bases left in between. This CDR3 has 14 residues. Germline V gene data show CDR1 as SQVTM and CDR2 as ANQGSEA. The CDR3 bases are TGCAGCGTTGAAGCCGGGCCGAACACCGGGGAGCTGTTTTTT. Amino acids: CSVEAGPNTGELFF.

The table lists this clonotype with many counts. The rearrangement links TRBV7-2 to TRBJ1-3; D not resolved. Trimming cost V 1 base and J 3 bases, with 7 bases left between them. The germline V gene encodes CDR1 SGHTA and CDR2 FQGNSA. CDR3 length: 14 residues. The DNA of the CDR3 is TGTGCCAGCAGCTTAGTGGGGAATGGAAACACCATATATTTT. This encodes CASSLVGNGNTIYF.

This clonotype was observed many times. The rearrangement links TRBV7-9 to TRBJ2-7; D gene uncertain. Germline-derived CDR1 and CDR2 are SEHNR and FQNEAQ (reference sequence). The CDR3 has 11 residues. With 7 bases removed from V and 3 bases from J, the gap between germline ends came to 7 bases. The CDR3 DNA reads TGTGCCAGCATAGCAGACTACGAGCAGTACTTC. Residues: CASIADYEQYF.

At least ten counts were recorded for this clonotype. The chain couples TRBV4-1 to TRBJ2-5; 7 bases line up with TRBD2. The CDR3 length is 14 residues. V lost 0 bases to trimming and J lost 5 bases; unmatched junction nucleotides: 3. Germline V gene data show CDR1 as MGHRA and CDR2 as YSYEKL. CDR3 residues: CASSQDRTSETQYF. In DNA, the CDR3 is TGCGCCAGCAGCCAAGATCGGACTAGTGAGACCCAGTACTTC.

This clonotype was counted once. CDR3 protein: CASSAEFRTDTQYF. CDR3 DNA sequence: TGTGCCAGCAGTGCGGAGTTTAGGACAGATACGCAGTATTTT. The chain has TRBV2 and TRBJ2-3; D is uncertain. Trimming removed 4 bases from V and 3 bases from J, with 11 bases in between. The CDR3 totals 14 residues. Germline CDR1 reads SNHLY; CDR2 reads FYNNEI. Looking up the rest from reference TRBV2 and TRBJ2-3 gives the full variable domain: EPEVTQTPSHQVTQMGQEVILRCVPISNHLYFYWYRQILGQKVEFLVSFYNNEISEKSEIFDDQFSVERPDGSNFTLKIRSTKLEDSAMYFCASSAEFRTDTQYFGPGTRLTVL.